The 29 T cell receptor beta chains listed next were all sequenced from one sample in a study of long-term antiretroviral therapy in people with HIV. This was the immunoSEQ v3.0 assay at survey level. The protocol was immunoSEQ multiplex PCR, while the TCRdb copy is restricted to in-frame clones and leaves out a portion. This table has around 39,000 clones, around four fifths appearing once. The source was unsorted PBMCs, collected 1 year after starting antiretroviral therapy. All receptors come from a man between 18 and 35 years old with HIV.

V usage is TRBV14 and J usage is TRBJ2-2; no clear D. The CDR3 has 18 residues. The germline V and J ends were trimmed by 0 bases and 0 bases, with 14 bases remaining between them. The germline gives CDR1 SGHDN, CDR2 FVKESK. The DNA of the CDR3 is TGTGCCAGCAGCCAAGAGCTCCTCCTATTCGCGAACACCGGGGAGCTGTTTTTT. As protein: CASSQELLLFANTGELFF.

This chain's CDR3 is CAISATGGGYNQPQHF. CDR3 sequence (DNA): TGTGCCATCAGTGCCACAGGCGGGGGATACAATCAGCCCCAGCATTTT. V is TRBV10-3 and J is TRBJ1-5; TRBD1 might be the D (5 bases). CDR1 ENHRY and CDR2 SYGVKD come from the germline V gene. CDR3 length: 16 residues. V was shortened by 4 bases and J by 3 bases, with 16 bases between the two germline ends.

The J gene is TRBJ2-7, the V gene TRBV7-9; maybe TRBD1 (5 bases). The CDR3 extends over 11 amino acids. Germline-derived CDR1 and CDR2 are SEHNR and FQNEAQ (reference sequence). Trimming took 10 bases from V and 2 from J, leaving 9 bases between them. CDR3 region: CAIRQTYEQYF. DNA of the CDR3: TGTGCCATCCGACAGACCTACGAGCAGTACTTC.

V is TRBV6-1 and J is TRBJ2-5, with 9 nucleotides matching TRBD1. The CDR3 has 13 residues. V shed 6 bases, J shed 5 bases, and the junction held 4 bases outside the gene matches. The germline gives CDR1 MNHNS, CDR2 SASEGT. CDR3 sequence reads: CASRYRGLETQYF. CDR3 DNA sequence: TGTGCCAGCAGATACAGGGGGCTGGAGACCCAGTACTTC.

This clone has only one observation. The chain recombines TRBV27 with TRBJ2-6, with D unresolved. Trimming pared 4 bases from V and 7 bases from J, leaving 14 bases between. The CDR3 has 15 residues. Germline V gives CDR1 MNHEY, CDR2 SMNVEV (reference sequence). The CDR3 loop reads CASSYRTDRANVLTF. For the CDR3, the DNA is TGTGCCAGCAGTTACCGGACGGACCGAGCCAACGTCCTGACTTTC.

The chain uses TRBV28 and TRBJ2-7; possible D gene TRBD2, 5 bases. The length of the CDR3 is 14 residues. V lost 8 bases to trimming and J lost 6 bases, with 20 bases between them. Germline V lookup: CDR1 MDHEN, CDR2 SYDVKM. This chain's CDR3 is CASCTRSPDCEQYF. The CDR3 DNA is TGTGCCAGCTGCACTAGATCACCCGACTGCGAGCAGTACTTC.

The rearrangement joins TRBV7-9 to TRBJ2-3; no firm D call. V lost 4 bases and J 1 base, leaving 6 bases between the germline ends. Germline V gives CDR1 SEHNR, CDR2 FQNEAQ (reference sequence). The CDR3 has 13 amino acids. This chain's CDR3 is CASSSGGTDTQYF. As DNA, the CDR3 is TGTGCCAGCAGCTCTGGGGGCACAGATACGCAGTATTTT. The full variable domain, in which reference TRBV7-9 and TRBJ2-3 provide the parts outside the CDR3, is DTGVSQNPRHKITKRGQNVTFRCDPISEHNRLYWYRQTLGQGPEFLTYFQNEAQLEKSRLLSDRFSAERPKGSFSTLEIQRTEQGDSAMYLCASSSGGTDTQYFGPGTRLTVL.

The V call is TRBV19, the J call TRBJ1-3; maybe TRBD1 (6 bases). This CDR3 has 15 residues. Looked up from germline, CDR1 is LNHDA and CDR2 is SQIVND (reference sequence). Trimming cost V 4 bases and J 1 base, with 11 bases left between them. CDR3 sequence reads: CASSKKGGSGNTIYF. The DNA of the CDR3 is TGTGCCAGTAGTAAAAAGGGGGGATCTGGAAACACCATATATTTT. Using reference TRBV19 and TRBJ1-3 for the parts outside the CDR3, the full variable domain is DGGITQSPKYLFRKEGQNVTLSCEQNLNHDAMYWYRQDPGQGLRLIYYSQIVNDFQKGDIAEGYSVSREKKESFPLTVTSAQKNPTAFYLCASSKKGGSGNTIYFGEGSWLTVV.

V gene TRBV28 combines with J gene TRBJ1-2, with 11 bases identical to TRBD1. After removal of 6 bases from V and 8 bases from J, the junction contained 2 bases not matched to a gene. Per the germline V gene, CDR1 is MDHEN and CDR2 is SYDVKM. This CDR3 is built from 12 residues. CDR3 region: CASRDRGQGYTF. CDR3 DNA: TGTGCCAGCAGGGACAGGGGGCAGGGCTACACCTTC.

This chain connects TRBV7-9 to TRBJ2-2; TRBD2 might be the D (6 bases). The CDR3 runs to 13 residues. With 6 bases removed from V and 6 bases from J, the gap between germline ends came to 11 bases. CDR1 SEHNR and CDR2 FQNEAQ come from the germline V gene (reference sequence). Here the CDR3 DNA reads TGTGCCAGCAGTCCCTCGGGGGCCGGGGAGCTGTTTTTT. Its protein is CASSPSGAGELFF.

The chain employs TRBV11-1 and TRBJ1-4, with TRBD1 matching over 11 bases. V shed 3 bases, J shed 5 bases, and the junction held 2 bases outside the gene matches. Germline lookup yields CDR1 SGHAT and CDR2 FQDESV (reference sequence). This CDR3 contains 15 residues. The CDR3 loop reads CASSFWDRGNEKLFF. The DNA for the CDR3 is TGTGCCAGCAGCTTTTGGGACAGGGGGAATGAAAAACTGTTTTTT.

This chain connects TRBV4-1 to TRBJ2-7, with D possibly being TRBD1 (5 bases). Trimming took 3 bases from V and 0 from J, leaving 15 bases between them. Germline loops: CDR1 MGHRA, CDR2 YSYEKL. The CDR3 covers 16 residues. The CDR3 sequence: CASSQPQGIGSYEQYF. The CDR3, as DNA: TGCGCCAGCAGCCAGCCCCAGGGTATCGGCTCCTACGAGCAGTACTTC.

A few counts support this clone. The rearrangement links TRBV28 to TRBJ1-1; D unclear. CDR1 is MDHEN, CDR2 SYDVKM, per germline. The CDR3 has 14 residues. With 5 bases removed from V and 3 bases from J, the gap between germline ends came to 13 bases. The chain's CDR3 is CASSPPGSYTEAFF. For the CDR3, the DNA is TGTGCCAGCAGTCCGCCGGGGAGCTACACTGAAGCTTTCTTT.

This clone was picked up a small number of times. J is TRBJ2-7 and V is TRBV4-1; D is unclear. Trimming removed 1 base at V and 0 bases at J, with 4 bases between. The CDR3 runs to 13 residues. CDR1 and CDR2 from the germline V gene are MGHRA and YSYEKL. CDR3 in amino acids: CASSQGVSYEQYF. CDR3 DNA: TGCGCCAGCAGCCAAGGTGTCTCCTACGAGCAGTACTTC.

This chain joins TRBV14 and TRBJ1-1; no definite D call. This CDR3 has 15 residues. V was trimmed by 0 bases and J by 5 bases, leaving 13 bases between them. The germline V gene has CDR1 SGHDN and CDR2 FVKESK. The CDR3 region has the DNA TGTGCCAGCAGCCAAGACTCCCGGGTGGTGACTGAAGCTTTCTTT. Its protein is CASSQDSRVVTEAFF.

The J gene is TRBJ2-1, the V gene TRBV7-9; D may match TRBD1 or TRBD2 (6 bases each). Germline assignment: CDR1 SEHNR and CDR2 FQNEAQ (reference sequence). This CDR3 is 17 amino acids long. Deletions cut 0 bases from V and 2 bases from J, with 14 bases between. The CDR3 DNA is TGTGCCAGCAGCTTAGCCAGGGGCGGGGTAACCTACAATGAGCAGTTCTTC. Translating it yields CASSLARGGVTYNEQFF.

This clone was seen just once. The V and J genes are TRBV6-6 and TRBJ1-5, with 7 bases that match TRBD1. V lost 6 bases and J lost 6; bases outside the gene matches: 8. The length of the CDR3 is 14 residues. In germline, CDR1 is MNHNY, CDR2 SVGAGI (reference sequence). CDR3 sequence reads: CASSPDRDRQPQHF. DNA for the CDR3: TGTGCCAGCAGCCCCGACAGGGATCGTCAGCCCCAGCATTTT.

The V call is TRBV7-9, the J call TRBJ2-5; 10 nucleotides line up with TRBD1. CDR1 SEHNR and CDR2 FQNEAQ come from the germline V gene (reference sequence). The junction had 10 bases not matched to a gene; V was cut back by 5 bases and J by 4 bases. The CDR3 spans 16 residues. CDR3 protein: CASSAGTGEKRETQYF. The CDR3, as DNA: TGTGCCAGCAGCGCCGGGACAGGGGAGAAGAGAGAGACCCAGTACTTC.

This chain uses TRBV18 with TRBJ2-2, with D hard to call. With 3 bases removed from V and 1 base from J, the gap between germline ends came to 9 bases. Germline V lookup: CDR1 KGHSH, CDR2 LQKENI. The CDR3 totals 15 residues. The CDR3 here is CASSPARQNTGELFF. The CDR3 DNA reads TGTGCCAGCTCACCGGCGAGACAGAACACCGGGGAGCTGTTTTTT.

V and J are TRBV6-6 and TRBJ1-2; 10 bases agree with TRBD1. This CDR3 is 15 amino acids long. V lost 6 bases to trimming and J lost 7 bases; unmatched junction nucleotides: 11. The V gene's germline CDR1 is MNHNY and CDR2 SVGAGI (reference sequence). CDR3 nucleotide sequence: TGTGCCAGCAGCCTCCCCGGGACAGGGGTGAGTGGCTACACCTTC. Protein: CASSLPGTGVSGYTF.

V and J are TRBV6-5 and TRBJ2-7; possible D gene TRBD1, 5 bases. Per the germline V gene, CDR1 is MNHEY and CDR2 is SVGAGI. The ends were cut back, 4 bases at V and 2 bases at J, with 12 bases in the middle. The CDR3 is 14 amino acids. The CDR3 sequence is CASSSSQDTYEQYF. Here the CDR3 DNA reads TGTGCCAGCAGTTCGTCCCAGGACACCTACGAGCAGTACTTC.

The V call is TRBV27, the J call TRBJ1-5; tentatively, D is TRBD1 (5 bases). The V gene's germline CDR1 is MNHEY and CDR2 SMNVEV (reference sequence). This CDR3 region has 14 residues. V lost 3 bases, J lost 3 bases, and 9 bases lay in between. The CDR3 nucleotides read TGTGCCAGCAGTTTCGGCAGGGCCAATCAGCCCCAGCATTTT. Its protein is CASSFGRANQPQHF.

The chain employs TRBV5-1 and TRBJ2-7; D gene ambiguous. This CDR3 has 16 amino acids. CDR1 and CDR2 from the germline V gene are SGHRS and YFSETQ. V gave up 0 bases and J gave up 6 bases, with 19 bases separating them. CDR3 DNA: TGCGCCAGCAGCTTGGATGGCAGTCCTGTGGATTTCGAGCAGTACTTC. Its protein is CASSLDGSPVDFEQYF.

V is TRBV11-2 and J is TRBJ1-1; the match to TRBD1 covers 9 bases. Germline V lookup: CDR1 SGHAT, CDR2 FQNNGV. Germline trimming cut 2 bases from V and 0 bases from J; bases unmatched to any gene: 4. The CDR3 is 16 amino acids. The CDR3 loop reads CASSLHRGPMNTEAFF. The CDR3 DNA is TGTGCCAGCAGCTTACACAGGGGGCCCATGAACACTGAAGCTTTCTTT.

The chain carries TRBV27 and TRBJ2-7; D is tentatively TRBD1 or TRBD2 (5 bases each). Deletions cut 6 bases from V and 3 bases from J, with 15 bases between. The CDR3 is made up of 14 amino acids. CDR1 and CDR2 (germline): MNHEY, SMNVEV (reference sequence). The CDR3: CASRMGPRDYEQYF. The CDR3 DNA is TGTGCCAGCAGGATGGGACCTCGGGACTACGAGCAGTACTTC.

The V and J genes are TRBV19 and TRBJ1-1, with D possibly matching TRBD1 (6 bases). Trimming shortened V by 1 base and J by 4 bases, and 22 bases separated the two germline ends. Looked up from germline, CDR1 is LNHDA and CDR2 is SQIVND (reference sequence). This CDR3 is built from 18 residues. The CDR3 DNA follows: TGTGCCAGTAGTATAGCGGCCGGGGGCCGGGTTTTAGGCACTGAAGCTTTCTTT. This gives the protein CASSIAAGGRVLGTEAFF.

A few counts support this clone. V gene TRBV5-4 combines with J gene TRBJ2-7; TRBD2 agrees at 8 bases. The CDR3 runs to 13 residues. Germline trimming cut 5 bases from V and 3 bases from J; bases unmatched to any gene: 4. Germline CDR1 is SGHNT and CDR2 is YYREEE (reference sequence). The CDR3 spells CASSPRGGYEQYF. CDR3 DNA: TGTGCCAGCAGTCCTCGGGGGGGCTACGAGCAGTACTTC.

The V and J genes are TRBV4-1 and TRBJ1-1; no clear D. Trimming removed 2 bases at V and 14 bases at J, with 12 bases between. Germline CDR1 reads MGHRA; CDR2 reads YSYEKL. CDR3 length: 11 amino acids. The DNA of the CDR3 is TGCGCCAGCAGCCAAAACCGAGGCAGCTTCTTT. Encoded protein: CASSQNRGSFF.

The genes are TRBV4-1 and TRBJ1-5; the D is unclear. V lost 0 bases and J lost 0, with 9 bases in between. CDR3 length: 16 amino acids. The germline CDR1 and CDR2 sequences are MGHRA and YSYEKL. This CDR3 is CASSQEADYSNQPQHF. The CDR3 DNA follows: TGCGCCAGCAGCCAAGAAGCGGATTATAGCAATCAGCCCCAGCATTTT.